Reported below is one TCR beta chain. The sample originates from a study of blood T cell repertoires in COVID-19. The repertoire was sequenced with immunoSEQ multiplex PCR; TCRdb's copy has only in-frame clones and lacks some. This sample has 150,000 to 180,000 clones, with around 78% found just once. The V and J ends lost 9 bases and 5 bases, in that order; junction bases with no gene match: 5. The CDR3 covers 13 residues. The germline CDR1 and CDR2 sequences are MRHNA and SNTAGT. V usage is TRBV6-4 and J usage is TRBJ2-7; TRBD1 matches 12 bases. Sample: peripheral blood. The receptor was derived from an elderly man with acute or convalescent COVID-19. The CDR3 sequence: CARGQGARNEQYF. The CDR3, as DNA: TGTGCCAGGGGACAGGGGGCGAGGAACGAGCAGTACTTC.